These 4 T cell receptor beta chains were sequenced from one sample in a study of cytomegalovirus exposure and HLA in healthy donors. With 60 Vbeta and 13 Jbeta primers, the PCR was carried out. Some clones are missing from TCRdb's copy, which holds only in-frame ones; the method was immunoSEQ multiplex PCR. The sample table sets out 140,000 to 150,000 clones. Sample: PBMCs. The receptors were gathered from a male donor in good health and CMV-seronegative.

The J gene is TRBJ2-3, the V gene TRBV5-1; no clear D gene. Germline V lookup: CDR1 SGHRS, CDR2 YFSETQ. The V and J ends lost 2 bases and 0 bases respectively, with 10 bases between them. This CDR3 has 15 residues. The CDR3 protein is CASSFGGTSTDTQYF. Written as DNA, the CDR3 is TGCGCCAGCAGCTTTGGCGGAACTAGCACAGATACGCAGTATTTT. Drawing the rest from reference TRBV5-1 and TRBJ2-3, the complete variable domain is KAGVTQTPRYLIKTRGQQVTLSCSPISGHRSVSWYQQTPGQGLQFLFEYFSETQRNKGNFPGRFSGRQFSNSRSEMNVSTLELGDSALYLCASSFGGTSTDTQYFGPGTRLTVL.

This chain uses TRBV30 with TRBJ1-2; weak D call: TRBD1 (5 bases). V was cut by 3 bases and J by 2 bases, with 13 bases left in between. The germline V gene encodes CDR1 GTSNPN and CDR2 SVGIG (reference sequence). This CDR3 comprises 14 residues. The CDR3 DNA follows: TGTGCCTGGAGCGGTGGGACTGTCAACTATGGCTACACCTTC. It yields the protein CAWSGGTVNYGYTF.

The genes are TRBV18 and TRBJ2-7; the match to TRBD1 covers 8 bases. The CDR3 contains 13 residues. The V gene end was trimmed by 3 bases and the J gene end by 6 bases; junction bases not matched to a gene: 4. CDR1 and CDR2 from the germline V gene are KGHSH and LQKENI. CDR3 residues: CASSPLTGGEQYF. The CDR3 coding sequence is TGTGCCAGCTCACCTCTAACAGGGGGCGAGCAGTACTTC.

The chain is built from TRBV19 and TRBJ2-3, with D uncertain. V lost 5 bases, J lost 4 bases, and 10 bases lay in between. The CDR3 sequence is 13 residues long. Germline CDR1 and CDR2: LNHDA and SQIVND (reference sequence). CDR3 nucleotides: TGTGCCAGTAGTGCCCTAGGCCCAGATACGCAGTATTTT. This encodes CASSALGPDTQYF.